This TCR beta chain was sequenced in a study of T cell repertoires in cytomegalovirus infection. TCRdb re-analysed the reads in MiXCR, keeping a single row per CDR3 protein. The profile shows approximately 910,000 distinct CDR3 sequences, about a third of them singletons. This clonotype was detected many times. Its antigen is unidentified. The CDR3 extends over 14 amino acids. Germline CDR1 is SGHTA and CDR2 is FQGNSA. Trimming pared 5 bases from V and 3 bases from J, leaving 12 bases between. This clonotype originated in a human donor in good health (CMV status not recorded). Some clones in this sample may be carry-over from other donors' samples. V gene TRBV7-2 combines with J gene TRBJ2-3, with D tentatively TRBD1 (5 bases). The specimen comprised cultured CD8+ T cells from PBMCs, sampled from culture after CMV antigen stimulation. The CDR3 reads CASSPRQLTDTQYF. DNA for the CDR3: TGTGCCAGCAGCCCTCGACAGCTTACAGATACGCAGTATTTT.